This T cell receptor (beta chain) comes out of a study of OX40 agonist ivuxolimab in advanced cancers. Whole-study context: Patients receiving dose escalation had hepatocellular carcinoma, melanoma, renal cell or head and neck cancer. Partial responses occurred in Three dose-escalation patients, one with hepatocellular carcinoma and two with cutaneous melanoma.

Cycle 7 day 1, cycle 4 day 1, and baseline were the timepoints at which blood was sampled. Libraries were prepared by immunoSEQ multiplex PCR; TCRdb keeps only in-frame clonotypes and omits some of them. Here the sample spans tens of thousands of clones, around 87% being singletons. The CDR3 runs to 13 residues. From germline, CDR1 is SGHDT and CDR2 YYEEEE. V lost 6 bases to trimming and J lost 1 base, with 11 bases between them. The TCR originated in an adult with an advanced solid tumor such as melanoma, head and neck, liver or kidney cancer. The gene calls are TRBV5-6 and TRBJ2-7; a possible D gene is TRBD1 (6 bases). The sequenced sample was CD4+ or CD8+ T cells sorted from blood, obtained in a trial of the OX40 agonist ivuxolimab. In DNA, the CDR3 is TGTGCCAGCAACAGACAGGAATCCTACGAGCAGTACTTC. This translates into CASNRQESYEQYF.